This TCR beta chain was retrieved from a study of shared clonotypes between healthy human individuals. Whole-study results and caveats: Among non-shared clonotypes, generation probabilities were lower than among those shared by all four donors. What rarefaction showed was incomplete sorted-subset sequencing despite large depth.

Across several immunoSEQ plates, the genomic DNA of each subset was split evenly. Assay used: immunoSEQ multiplex PCR; TCRdb lists only in-frame clones, some missing. The sample consists of 2 million to 2.5 million clones, just over 90% of them appearing once. Terminally differentiated effector memory CD45RA+ cells were excluded from the naive CD8 cells, which were CD45RO-negative and positively selected for CCR7. In the case of this clone: What it binds is unknown.

Germline-derived CDR1 and CDR2 are MNHEY and SVGAGI. There are 14 residues in the CDR3. The V end lost 5 bases, the J end lost 7 bases, and 17 bases lay between the germline ends. J is TRBJ1-2 and V is TRBV6-5; the D is unclear. Sequencing used naive CD8+ T cells from PBMCs. The clonotype originates from a man aged 18 to 29 in good health. Some clones in this sample may be carry-over from other donors' samples. CDR3 in amino acids: CASSGAVGIGGYTF. The CDR3, as DNA: TGTGCCAGCAGTGGTGCCGTAGGGATTGGTGGCTACACCTTC.